This passage covers 9 T cell receptor beta chains from one sample sequenced in a study of radiotherapy plus CTLA-4 blockade in lung cancer. Some clones are missing from TCRdb's copy, which holds only in-frame ones; the method was immunoSEQ multiplex PCR. The repertoire consists of some 66,000 clones, with about four fifths occurring once and the leading ten covering roughly 4%. The source was peripheral blood, collected from a patient treated with radiotherapy plus ipilimumab. These receptors were collected from a human donor with non-small cell lung cancer who had a partial response to radiotherapy plus ipilimumab.

The chain employs TRBV28 and TRBJ1-3; D may be TRBD1 (5 bases). Trimming removed 2 bases at V and 5 bases at J, with 10 bases between. CDR3 size: 14 residues. Looked up from germline, CDR1 is MDHEN and CDR2 is SYDVKM. CDR3 nucleotide sequence: TGTGCCAGCAGTTTAACACAGGACAGAAACACCATATATTTT. Encoded protein: CASSLTQDRNTIYF.

This clone was seen a handful of times. V and J are TRBV23-1 and TRBJ2-7, with TRBD1 identical over 8 bases. TRBV23-1 is placed among ORFs of uncertain function. The CDR3 spans 13 residues. Trimming removed 4 bases from V and 4 bases from J; junction bases left unmatched: 3. The CDR3 spells CASSRNRGYEQYF. The CDR3 DNA is TGCGCCAGCAGTCGAAACAGGGGGTACGAGCAGTACTTC.

The chain carries TRBV9 and TRBJ1-1, with D possibly TRBD1 on 5 matching bases. The CDR3 is 14 residues long. The V gene's germline CDR1 is SGDLS and CDR2 YYNGEE. With 4 bases removed from V and 3 bases from J, the gap between germline ends came to 13 bases. The CDR3 spells CASSLGATHTEAFF. The DNA of the CDR3 is TGTGCCAGCAGCCTTGGGGCTACCCACACTGAAGCTTTCTTT.

This sequence joins TRBV10-3 and TRBJ1-5; D uncertain. The CDR3 has 15 residues. Between the trimmed V and J ends, which lost 8 bases and 3 bases, there was a span of 17 bases. CDR1 is ENHRY, CDR2 SYGVKD, per germline. The CDR3 DNA reads as TGTGCCATCCCACCCGCGAGTAAGTTCAATCAGCCCCAGCATTTT. Protein product: CAIPPASKFNQPQHF.

This clone was detected only once. The chain uses TRBV2 and TRBJ1-1, with D possibly TRBD1 on 5 matching bases. CDR1 SNHLY and CDR2 FYNNEI come from the germline V gene. Trimming left V 6 bases short and J 5 bases short, with 19 bases between. The CDR3 covers 15 residues. CDR3 protein: CASSTTGGGGTEAFF. In DNA form, the CDR3 reads TGTGCCAGCAGCACCACCGGCGGGGGAGGGACTGAAGCTTTCTTT. The variable domain in full, with the rest retrieved from reference TRBV2 and TRBJ1-1, is EPEVTQTPSHQVTQMGQEVILRCVPISNHLYFYWYRQILGQKVEFLVSFYNNEISEKSEIFDDQFSVERPDGSNFTLKIRSTKLEDSAMYFCASSTTGGGGTEAFFGQGTRLTVV.

This clone was seen only a few times. This rearrangement joins TRBV29-1 to TRBJ1-4; no clear D. The CDR3 is 15 residues long. Germline values: CDR1 SQVTM, CDR2 ANQGSEA. The V end lost 6 bases, the J end lost 1 base, and 15 bases lay between the germline ends. This CDR3 is CSVPIGGLTNEKLFF. The CDR3 DNA is TGCAGCGTACCCATCGGCGGGTTAACTAATGAAAAACTGTTTTTT. Full variable domain (rest looked up from reference TRBV29-1 and TRBJ1-4): SAVISQKPSRDICQRGTSLTIQCQVDSQVTMMFWYRQQPGQSLTLIATANQGSEATYESGFVIDKFPISRPNLTFSTLTVSNMSPEDSSIYLCSVPIGGLTNEKLFFGSGTQLSVL.

The V call is TRBV7-8, the J call TRBJ1-2; 9 positions match TRBD1. Per the germline V gene, CDR1 is SGHVS and CDR2 is FQNEAQ. This CDR3 comprises 14 residues. The V gene end was trimmed by 7 bases and the J gene end by 7 bases; junction bases not matched to a gene: 10. Here the CDR3 reads CASNLWTGERGYTF. CDR3 nucleotides: TGTGCCAGCAACCTTTGGACAGGGGAACGTGGCTACACCTTC.

This chain uses TRBV9 with TRBJ2-7; TRBD2 is a possible D gene (7 bases). V dropped 0 bases and J dropped 5 bases, with 12 bases sitting between them. Germline V gives CDR1 SGDLS, CDR2 YYNGEE. The CDR3 spans 14 residues. The CDR3 spells CASSVAGGLDEQYF. In DNA, the CDR3 is TGTGCCAGCAGCGTAGCGGGGGGCCTAGACGAGCAGTACTTC.

The chain is built from TRBV28 and TRBJ1-2; TRBD1 aligns across 7 bases. This CDR3 has 14 residues. The junction had 8 bases not matched to a gene; V was cut back by 2 bases and J by 8 bases. CDR1 is MDHEN and CDR2 is SYDVKM in the germline V gene. The CDR3 DNA sequence: TGTGCCAGCAGTTTAAAGGGGGCCGGGGGCGGCTACACCTTC. Its translation: CASSLKGAGGGYTF.